One T cell receptor (beta chain) is described in this entry. Its antigen is unknown. TCRdb recomputed calls from the multiplex PCR reads with MiXCR, one row per CDR3 protein. The sample consists of a few hundred thousand distinct CDR3 sequences, roughly a third of them appearing once. This entry is derived from a study of breast tumors, draining lymph nodes, adjacent tissues. Study observations and caveats: Tumor repertoires ranked between lymph nodes and nontumor tissue in diversity, with V and J gene preferences. The lymph node origin of tumor T cells was framed as consistent with a hypothesis, not demonstrated. Most tumor T cells seemingly derive from lymph node, then expand in tumor. Luminal-like breast cancer showed significantly higher tumor–nontumor repertoire similarity than basal-like.

Axillary draining lymph nodes of breast cancer patients supplied the node samples. Germline V gives CDR1 SGHTA, CDR2 FQGNSA. The CDR3 consists of 14 residues. V lost 6 bases and J lost 2; bases outside the gene matches: 6. The origin of this receptor is a female donor with breast cancer. Some clones in this sample may be carry-over from other donors' samples. The sequenced sample consisted of axillary lymph node tissue. The chain links TRBV7-2 to TRBJ2-5; 7 bases line up with TRBD1. The CDR3, as DNA: TGTGCCAGCAGTAACAGGGGAAATCAAGAGACCCAGTACTTC. This codes for CASSNRGNQETQYF.